Presented here are 28 T cell receptor beta chains from one specimen sequenced in a study of spatial heterogeneity in lung cancer. TCRdb ran MiXCR on the 5' RACE reads and lists one entry per CDR3 protein. This sample has about 10,000 distinct CDR3 sequences; less than 7% occur once, and the top ten carry about 28%. The time point here: sample taken at primary tumor resection. Here the sequenced sample was normal lung tissue next to the tumor, taken at surgery. Source of these receptors: a male donor with early-stage non-small cell lung cancer.

This clonotype was seen at least ten times. The chain carries TRBV27 and TRBJ2-2; D gene unclear. Trimming cost V 7 bases and J 4 bases, with 13 bases left between them. From germline, CDR1 is MNHEY and CDR2 SMNVEV (reference sequence). The CDR3 spans 14 residues. The CDR3, as DNA: TGTGCCAGCATGTTAGGGTTGGGCACCGGGGAGCTGTTTTTT. Amino acids: CASMLGLGTGELFF.

This clonotype came up many times. The rearrangement uses TRBV2 and TRBJ2-3; 7 bases align to TRBD2. V lost 5 bases, J lost 3 bases, and 8 bases stayed unmatched. The CDR3 is 15 residues long. Germline CDR1 is SNHLY and CDR2 is FYNNEI. The CDR3 protein is CASSFQMGGTDTQYF. The CDR3 nucleotides read TGTGCCAGCAGTTTCCAAATGGGGGGGACAGATACGCAGTATTTT.

Sample share makes this clonotype medium-sized. V gene TRBV13 combines with J gene TRBJ2-2; maybe TRBD2 (6 bases). Germline V CDR1 and CDR2: PRHDT, FYEKMQ (reference sequence). The length of the CDR3 is 15 residues. V lost 4 bases to trimming and J lost 4 bases, with 13 bases between them. The CDR3 DNA follows: TGTGCCAGCAGCTGGCGTGGAGCGGGCACCGGGGAGCTGTTTTTT. Its translation: CASSWRGAGTGELFF.

This clonotype showed up many times. V is TRBV11-3 and J is TRBJ2-6; the D gene is possibly TRBD2 (6 bases). Per the germline V gene, CDR1 is SGHNT and CDR2 is YENEEA. The CDR3 loop spans 16 amino acids. Trimming removed 1 base at V and 2 bases at J, with 9 bases between. CDR3 bases: TGTGCCAGCAGCTTAGGGAGGGGACCTGGGGCCAACGTCCTGACTTTC. The encoded protein is CASSLGRGPGANVLTF.

This clonotype came up once. This sequence joins TRBV20-1 and TRBJ2-7, with a weak D call TRBD2 (5 bases). Germline V lookup: CDR1 DFQATT, CDR2 SNEGSKA (reference sequence). V lost 0 bases to trimming and J lost 1 base, with 10 bases between them. CDR3 length: 14 amino acids. Here the CDR3 DNA reads TGCAGTGCTAGAGACCCGACGGGATCCTACGAGCAGTACTTC. It yields the protein CSARDPTGSYEQYF.

Ten or more counts support this clonotype. The rearrangement uses TRBV7-3 and TRBJ2-3, with a possible D match to TRBD2 (6 bases). V lost 5 bases to trimming and J lost 1 base, with 10 bases between them. The CDR3 is made up of 14 amino acids. Germline V gives CDR1 SGHTA, CDR2 FQGTGA. The CDR3 DNA reads TGTGCCAGCAGCAGACCGGGGGGCACAGATACGCAGTATTTT. Its translation: CASSRPGGTDTQYF.

This clonotype was counted at least ten times. J is TRBJ2-1 and V is TRBV6-2 or TRBV6-3; 10 nucleotides agree with TRBD2. The CDR3 length is 19 residues. The junction had 19 bases not matched to a gene; V was cut back by 6 bases and J by 5 bases. The germline gives CDR1 MNHEY, CDR2 SVGEGT. CDR3 region: CASSHPRSGGASRNNEQFF. The CDR3 region has the DNA TGTGCCAGCAGCCACCCAAGGAGCGGGGGGGCCTCGAGAAACAATGAGCAGTTCTTC.

This clonotype was found many times. This sequence joins TRBV9 and TRBJ2-7; a weak D match, TRBD1 (5 bases). The CDR3 is 14 amino acids. CDR1 and CDR2 from the germline V gene are SGDLS and YYNGEE. V lost 3 bases, J lost 6 bases, and 16 bases lay in between. The CDR3 region is CASSARVDNSEQYF. The CDR3 DNA sequence: TGTGCCAGCAGCGCCAGGGTCGACAACAGCGAGCAGTACTTC.

This clonotype was counted a few times. This rearrangement joins TRBV5-1 to TRBJ1-1, with 9 positions matching TRBD1. V shed 3 bases and J 4 bases; nucleotides not matched to a gene: 1. The CDR3 is 13 residues long. The V gene's germline CDR1 is SGHRS and CDR2 YFSETQ. The CDR3 is CASSWGQGTEAFF. The CDR3 nucleotides read TGCGCCAGCAGCTGGGGACAGGGCACTGAAGCTTTCTTT. The whole variable domain, filled in from reference TRBV5-1 and TRBJ1-1, reads KAGVTQTPRYLIKTRGQQVTLSCSPISGHRSVSWYQQTPGQGLQFLFEYFSETQRNKGNFPGRFSGRQFSNSRSEMNVSTLELGDSALYLCASSWGQGTEAFFGQGTRLTVV.

This clonotype was found many times. CDR3 nucleotide sequence: TGCGCCAGCAGCCCGGAGGGTCGGGGGGCCGACACCGGGGAGCTGTTTTTT. Translating gives CASSPEGRGADTGELFF. The chain links TRBV5-1 to TRBJ2-2, with TRBD2 as a possible D gene (7 bases). The germline V and J ends were trimmed by 4 bases and 3 bases, with 19 bases remaining between them. Germline assignment: CDR1 SGHRS and CDR2 YFSETQ. The CDR3 is made up of 17 amino acids.

The sample holds many counts of this clonotype. The V gene is TRBV7-9, the J gene TRBJ1-2; no clear D gene. Trimming removed 3 bases from V and 8 bases from J, with 10 bases in between. CDR3 length: 12 amino acids. The germline CDR1 and CDR2 sequences are SEHNR and FQNEAQ (reference sequence). CDR3 coding DNA: TGTGCCAGCAGCTTCTCGTATGGCGGCTACACCTTC. It yields the protein CASSFSYGGYTF.

This clonotype was picked up many times. CDR3 amino acids: CASRLDSYTGELFF. In DNA form, the CDR3 reads TGTGCCAGCCGCCTGGACTCCTACACCGGGGAGCTGTTTTTT. The chain recombines TRBV6-4 with TRBJ2-2, with D possibly being TRBD2 (5 bases). V was pared by 8 bases and J by 3 bases, with 13 bases between. This CDR3 is built from 14 residues. The germline CDR1 and CDR2 sequences are MRHNA and SNTAGT.

This clonotype was seen ten or more times. The rearrangement joins TRBV14 to TRBJ2-1; 13 bases match TRBD2. The CDR3 has 13 amino acids. Germline lookup yields CDR1 SGHDN and CDR2 FVKESK. V lost 4 bases to trimming and J lost 15 bases; unmatched junction nucleotides: 6. The CDR3 DNA follows: TGTGCCAGCAGCCTTACTAGCGGGAGGGCCTTGTTCTTC. This sequence encodes CASSLTSGRALFF.

This clonotype was seen repeatedly, ten times or more. The chain carries TRBV24-1 and TRBJ2-1; D assignment may be TRBD1 or TRBD2 (5 bases each). V lost 3 bases and J lost 7, with 15 bases in between. Germline V CDR1 and CDR2: KGHDR, SFDVKD. The CDR3 extends over 15 amino acids. The CDR3 loop reads CATSDPSSWGNEQFF. The CDR3 DNA reads as TGTGCCACCAGTGATCCGTCCAGTTGGGGGAATGAGCAGTTCTTC.

The table lists this clonotype with many counts. The rearrangement joins TRBV7-3 to TRBJ2-2; 10 nucleotides agree with TRBD1. The CDR3 covers 15 residues. V gave up 2 bases and J gave up 5 bases; unmatched junction bases: 2. Germline values: CDR1 SGHTA, CDR2 FQGTGA. The CDR3 DNA is TGTGCCAGCAGCTTATCGGGACAGGGGACCGGGGAGCTGTTTTTT. Translating it yields CASSLSGQGTGELFF.

This clonotype was counted only a few times. This chain links TRBV6-5 with TRBJ2-5, with 11 bases that match TRBD1. Germline CDR1 MNHEY, CDR2 SVGAGI. Trimming cost V 2 bases and J 7 bases; bases outside gene matches: 9. There are 16 residues in the CDR3. Here the CDR3 reads CASSYGQGAKVGTQYF. The CDR3 coding sequence is TGTGCCAGCAGTTACGGACAGGGGGCGAAGGTTGGGACCCAGTACTTC.

This clonotype was observed a handful of times. The J gene is TRBJ1-2, the V gene TRBV7-2; D remains unclear. The length of the CDR3 is 13 residues. Per the germline V gene, CDR1 is SGHTA and CDR2 is FQGNSA. V lost 3 bases and J lost 6, with 11 bases in between. CDR3 loop: CASSFTRLDGYTF. As DNA, the CDR3 is TGTGCCAGCAGCTTTACGAGACTCGATGGCTACACCTTC.

In this sample, this clonotype turned up many times. This chain links TRBV30 with TRBJ1-1; maybe TRBD1 (6 bases). CDR1 is GTSNPN and CDR2 is SVGIG in the germline V gene (reference sequence). V was clipped by 0 bases and J by 0 bases, with 8 bases between them. The CDR3 has 14 amino acids. CDR3 sequence reads: CAWSVTGMNTEAFF. The CDR3 DNA reads as TGTGCCTGGAGTGTCACAGGGATGAACACTGAAGCTTTCTTT.

This clonotype was found many times. This rearrangement joins TRBV12-3 or TRBV12-4 to TRBJ2-3, with D hard to call. V dropped 2 bases and J dropped 6 bases, with 6 bases sitting between them. The CDR3 is 12 amino acids. CDR3 residues: CASSLLEDTQYF. DNA for the CDR3: TGTGCCAGCAGTTTACTGGAGGATACGCAGTATTTT.

This clonotype was counted at least ten times. The chain couples TRBV30 to TRBJ1-1; no definite D call. Germline assignment: CDR1 GTSNPN and CDR2 SVGIG (reference sequence). The CDR3 consists of 11 residues. V shed 3 bases and J shed 5 bases, with 7 bases lying between them. CDR3 region: CAWSIGTEAFF. Here the CDR3 DNA reads TGTGCCTGGAGCATAGGAACTGAAGCTTTCTTT.

This clonotype was counted between two and nine times. The chain links TRBV28 to TRBJ1-2; D possibly corresponds to TRBD1 (5 bases). Germline V lookup: CDR1 MDHEN, CDR2 SYDVKM. The CDR3 covers 12 residues. Trimming pared 5 bases from V and 4 bases from J, leaving 8 bases between. The CDR3 DNA sequence: TGTGCCAGCAGTAGGAGGGGCTATGGCTACACCTTC. Amino acid sequence: CASSRRGYGYTF.

This sequence joins TRBV20-1 and TRBJ1-2; D might be TRBD1 (5 bases). The length of the CDR3 is 15 residues. The ends were cut back, 5 bases at V and 5 bases at J, with 21 bases in the middle. Germline V gene lookup returns CDR1 DFQATT and CDR2 SNEGSKA (reference sequence). In nucleotides, the CDR3 is TGCAGTGCTCTCCTGACCGGGGGTCATGAGTATGGCTACACCTTC. Protein: CSALLTGGHEYGYTF.

J is TRBJ2-1 and V is TRBV11-2; no definite D call. The ends were cut back, 7 bases at V and 5 bases at J, with 15 bases in the middle. CDR1 and CDR2 from the germline V gene are SGHAT and FQNNGV. CDR3 length equals 14 residues. CDR3: CASTIDGIHNEQFF. The DNA of the CDR3 is TGTGCCAGCACCATAGACGGAATACACAATGAGCAGTTCTTC.

The chain carries TRBV29-1 and TRBJ1-2; 10 bases map to TRBD1. Germline V gives CDR1 SQVTM, CDR2 ANQGSEA. The junction had 10 bases not matched to a gene; V was cut back by 7 bases and J by 8 bases. The CDR3 has 13 amino acids. The CDR3 DNA reads TGCAGCGCTCTCTCCGGACAGGGGGGCGGCTACACCTTC. Residues: CSALSGQGGGYTF.

The chain uses TRBV4-3 and TRBJ2-1; D tentatively fits TRBD1 or TRBD2 (6 bases each). Germline loops: CDR1 LGHNA, CDR2 YSLEER. The V end was cut by 1 base, the J end by 1 base, with 14 bases between. The CDR3 totals 17 residues. The CDR3 region is CASSQAWGAPSYNEQFF. In nucleotides, the CDR3 is TGCGCCAGCAGCCAAGCCTGGGGGGCGCCTTCCTACAATGAGCAGTTCTTC.

The table lists this clonotype with many counts. The V and J genes are TRBV5-1 and TRBJ1-1, with 8 bases matching TRBD1. This CDR3 has 16 amino acids. V trimming: 4 bases; J trimming: 0 bases; junction bases outside the gene matches: 8. CDR1 and CDR2 (germline): SGHRS, YFSETQ. CDR3 in DNA: TGCGCCAGCAGCCAGGGACAGGCTTTCATGAACACTGAAGCTTTCTTT. Encoded protein: CASSQGQAFMNTEAFF. Looking up the rest from reference TRBV5-1 and TRBJ1-1 gives the full variable domain: KAGVTQTPRYLIKTRGQQVTLSCSPISGHRSVSWYQQTPGQGLQFLFEYFSETQRNKGNFPGRFSGRQFSNSRSEMNVSTLELGDSALYLCASSQGQAFMNTEAFFGQGTRLTVV.

Comments on this clonotype: The germline gene is not matched at one end of the junction; a read error may be the cause. The J gene is TRBJ2-1, the V gene TRBV5-4; 7 nucleotides agree with TRBD2. This CDR3 comprises 15 residues. The germline gives CDR1 SGHNT, CDR2 YYREEE (reference sequence). CDR3 nucleotides: TGTGCCAGCAGCTTTACTAGCGATAGCTACGATGAGCAGTTCTTC. This encodes CASSFTSDSYDEQFF.

This clonotype was seen at least ten times. Here the CDR3 reads CASSPWGLGANEQYF. Here the CDR3 DNA reads TGTGCCAGCAGCCCGTGGGGCCTAGGGGCTAACGAGCAGTACTTC. The rearrangement links TRBV7-9 to TRBJ2-7, with D possibly matching TRBD1 (5 bases). Trimming removed 5 bases from V and 5 bases from J, with 19 bases in between. Germline V CDR1 and CDR2: SEHNR, FQNEAQ (reference sequence). The CDR3 is made up of 15 amino acids.